The next 6 T cell receptor beta chains were all read from a single sample in a study of blood T cell repertoires in COVID-19. Libraries were prepared by immunoSEQ multiplex PCR; TCRdb keeps only in-frame clonotypes and omits some of them. The sample holds about 220,000 clones, approximately 82% seen once. The sequenced sample consisted of peripheral blood. The source of these receptors is a woman older than 75 with acute or convalescent COVID-19.

The rearrangement joins TRBV19 to TRBJ2-2; TRBD2 matches at 11 bases. Germline CDR1 LNHDA, CDR2 SQIVND (reference sequence). Trimming at V came to 6 bases and at J to 6 bases, leaving 6 bases not matched to a gene. This CDR3 has 15 residues. The CDR3 DNA sequence: TGTGCCAGTAGAGGGGCTAGCGGGGGGTCCGGGGAGCTGTTTTTT. Amino acids: CASRGASGGSGELFF.

This clone was seen only once. V gene TRBV15 combines with J gene TRBJ1-3, with D possibly being TRBD1 (5 bases). This CDR3 contains 15 residues. Germline CDR1 LNHNV, CDR2 YYDKDF (reference sequence). V lost 0 bases, J lost 12 bases, and 18 bases lay in between. CDR3 amino acids: CATSRDLTAPGGIYF. The CDR3 coding sequence is TGTGCCACCAGCAGAGATCTGACGGCCCCGGGGGGCATATATTTT. Full variable domain (outside the CDR3, taken from reference TRBV15 and TRBJ1-3): DAMVIQNPRYQVTQFGKPVTLSCSQTLNHNVMYWYQQKSSQAPKLLFHYYDKDFNNEADTPDNFQSRRPNTSFCFLDIRSPGLGDTAMYLCATSRDLTAPGGIYFGEGSWLTVV.

V and J are TRBV2 and TRBJ2-3; D perhaps matches TRBD2 (6 bases). Trimming stripped 5 bases from V and 2 bases from J, with 17 bases between. The CDR3 has 16 residues. Per the germline V gene, CDR1 is SNHLY and CDR2 is FYNNEI. The CDR3 DNA reads as TGTGCCAGCAGTCGTACCGGGACTGGCTACACAGATACGCAGTATTTT. It specifies CASSRTGTGYTDTQYF.

The genes are TRBV5-4 and TRBJ2-1; TRBD2 matches 11 bases. The CDR3 is made up of 16 amino acids. Germline CDR1 SGHNT, CDR2 YYREEE (reference sequence). Trimming cost V 0 bases and J 5 bases; bases outside gene matches: 4. In DNA, the CDR3 is TGTGCCAGCAGCTTGGCGACTAGCGGGGCCGACAATGAGCAGTTCTTC. This codes for CASSLATSGADNEQFF.

This sequence joins TRBV6-2 or TRBV6-3 and TRBJ1-2; D call uncertain. Trimming left V 5 bases short and J 5 bases short, with 12 bases between. The CDR3 consists of 13 residues. Per germline, CDR1 MNHEY and CDR2 SVGEGT. CDR3 residues: CASSASGSYGYTF. As DNA, the CDR3 is TGTGCCAGCAGTGCCTCAGGTTCTTATGGCTACACCTTC.

This chain connects TRBV4-2 to TRBJ1-4, with 8 bases fitting TRBD1. Germline CDR1 is LGHNA and CDR2 is YNFKEQ. V trimming: 4 bases; J trimming: 8 bases; junction bases outside the gene matches: 9. The CDR3 has 15 amino acids. CDR3 DNA: TGTGCCAGCAGCCCTGACAGGGGCGGAGGGGAAAAACTGTTTTTT. Amino acids: CASSPDRGGGEKLFF.